This TCR beta chain was profiled in a study of blood T cell repertoires in COVID-19. Study-level information: Acute and convalescent COVID-19 specimens originated in the United States, Italy and Spain. PBMCs, B-cell-depleted T cells, or T cells provided the cDNA or gDNA that made up the material.

The CDR3 consists of 13 residues. V gave up 8 bases and J gave up 4 bases, with 18 bases separating them. Germline lookup yields CDR1 GTSNPN and CDR2 SVGIG (reference sequence). The authors' processing: From reference gene primer amplification, estimates of nucleated cell counts were derived. The repertoire was sequenced with immunoSEQ multiplex PCR; TCRdb's copy has only in-frame clones and lacks some. The D gene and trimming were derived from the DNA, and the V and J assignments and clone size from that table. The table lists 150,000 to 200,000 clones, less than 90% of them singletons. While infection was still active, Seattle patients were enrolled and then followed longitudinally.

The sequence was collected from a woman aged 65 to 85 with COVID-19, enrolled during active disease. The chain combines TRBV30 with TRBJ2-7; D is perhaps TRBD1 (5 bases). Sequenced input: peripheral blood. DNA of the CDR3: TGTGCCCGATCACAGGCTCTCGGATACGAGCAGTACTTC. This encodes CARSQALGYEQYF.